These 27 T cell receptor beta chains originate from one sample sequenced in a study of CD8 T cells in ankylosing spondylitis. TCRdb independently ran MiXCR on the 5' RACE reads; one entry per CDR3 protein. Among some 270,000 distinct CDR3 sequences listed, about a sixth were seen once. The sample was blood, either unsorted or a sorted T cell fraction (not recorded which). The receptors come from a male donor with ankylosing spondylitis or in good health (not recorded which).

The chain joins TRBV29-1 to TRBJ1-2, with 10 bases that match TRBD1. V lost 6 bases and J lost 8; bases outside the gene matches: 6. Germline V gene sequence: CDR1 SQVTM, CDR2 ANQGSEA. This CDR3 has 12 amino acids. The CDR3 bases are TGCAGCGTGGGACAGGGGCGCATGGGCTACACCTTC. This codes for CSVGQGRMGYTF.

In this sample, this clonotype turned up a few times. V and J are TRBV4-1 and TRBJ2-5; no clear D gene. V shed 0 bases and J shed 5 bases, with 13 bases lying between them. This CDR3 is 15 amino acids long. Germline V CDR1 and CDR2: MGHRA, YSYEKL. CDR3 region: CASSQEWVASETQYF. The CDR3 DNA is TGCGCCAGCAGCCAAGAGTGGGTAGCCTCGGAGACCCAGTACTTC.

The gene calls are TRBV7-2 and TRBJ2-3, with 8 positions matching TRBD2. The germline V gene encodes CDR1 SGHTA and CDR2 FQGNSA. The CDR3 loop spans 15 amino acids. The ends lost 5 bases at V and 6 bases at J; junction bases unmatched: 10. The CDR3 is CASSLGTRVFDTQYF. The CDR3 nucleotides read TGTGCCAGCAGCCTCGGGACTAGAGTTTTTGATACGCAGTATTTT.

This clonotype was seen only a few times. This chain uses TRBV7-6 with TRBJ2-1; 10 bases align to TRBD2. The CDR3 runs to 18 residues. The junction had 9 bases not matched to a gene; V was cut back by 1 base and J by 3 bases. Looked up from germline, CDR1 is SGHVS and CDR2 is FNYEAQ. CDR3 coding DNA: TGTGCCAGCAGCTTAGAAGGAGCGGGAGGGCCCTACTACAATGAGCAGTTCTTC. Translating gives CASSLEGAGGPYYNEQFF. The whole variable domain, filled in from reference TRBV7-6 and TRBJ2-1, reads GAGVSQSPRYKVTKRGQDVALRCDPISGHVSLYWYRQALGQGPEFLTYFNYEAQQDKSGLPNDRFSAERPEGSISTLTIQRTEQRDSAMYRCASSLEGAGGPYYNEQFFGPGTRLTVL.

The chain joins TRBV7-8 to TRBJ2-7, with no clear D. V lost 1 base to trimming and J lost 2 bases, with 12 bases between them. CDR3 length: 15 residues. Germline assignment: CDR1 SGHVS and CDR2 FQNEAQ. The CDR3: CASSLGQDQTYEQYF. The CDR3 DNA is TGTGCCAGCAGCTTAGGGCAGGATCAAACCTACGAGCAGTACTTC.

This clonotype was picked up a small number of times. CDR3 DNA sequence: TGTGCCAGCAGTTACCCGGAGGCGGGCATCTATGGCTACACCTTC. It is translated as CASSYPEAGIYGYTF. This chain joins TRBV6-5 and TRBJ1-2, with no clear D. Germline-derived CDR1 and CDR2 are MNHEY and SVGAGI. Deletions cut 2 bases from V and 4 bases from J, with 14 bases between. The CDR3 extends over 15 amino acids.

This clonotype was observed a few times. The gene calls are TRBV7-3 and TRBJ2-2; D might be TRBD2 (6 bases). Trimming left V 9 bases short and J 1 base short, with 12 bases between. Germline loops: CDR1 SGHTA, CDR2 FQGTGA. The CDR3 loop spans 14 amino acids. This chain's CDR3 is CASGTGRNTGELFF. For the CDR3, the DNA is TGTGCCAGTGGGACTGGACGGAACACCGGGGAGCTGTTTTTT.

This clonotype came up a few times. This chain links TRBV29-1 with TRBJ2-5, with D possibly being TRBD2 (5 bases). The CDR3 is 20 amino acids. The V and J ends lost 3 bases and 5 bases respectively, with 34 bases between them. From germline, CDR1 is SQVTM and CDR2 ANQGSEA. CDR3 nucleotides: TGCAGCGTTGACTTTCACAATCCCCATTTACCGGGCCACCCGGGGGAGACCCAGTACTTC. It encodes CSVDFHNPHLPGHPGETQYF.

The CDR3 DNA reads TGTGCCAGCAGCGTGGGGGATTCCACCGGGGAGCTGTTTTTT. Its translation: CASSVGDSTGELFF. The rearrangement joins TRBV9 to TRBJ2-2, with D perhaps matching TRBD1 or TRBD2 (5 bases each). The CDR3 is 14 amino acids. Between the trimmed V and J ends, which lost 2 bases and 4 bases, there was a span of 9 bases. Germline CDR1 and CDR2: SGDLS and YYNGEE.

The genes are TRBV20-1 and TRBJ2-1; TRBD2 agrees at 7 bases. J lost 3 bases, V lost 6 bases, and 8 bases had no gene match. The CDR3 has 14 amino acids. Germline V gene data show CDR1 as DFQATT and CDR2 as SNEGSKA (reference sequence). The CDR3 loop reads CSAYDRGSYNEQFF. CDR3 coding DNA: TGCAGTGCCTATGATCGCGGGAGCTACAATGAGCAGTTCTTC.

This clonotype was recorded a few times. The V call is TRBV29-1, the J call TRBJ1-1; D unclear. Trimming removed 1 base at V and 0 bases at J, with 15 bases between. Per germline, CDR1 SQVTM and CDR2 ANQGSEA. The CDR3 has 16 amino acids. CDR3 nucleotides: TGCAGCGTTGAAGTCGGGTCATACCTACTGAACACTGAAGCTTTCTTT. Its protein is CSVEVGSYLLNTEAFF.

The gene calls are TRBV10-1 and TRBJ2-7; D is possibly TRBD1 (6 bases). CDR3 size: 14 residues. Trimming stripped 2 bases from V and 6 bases from J, with 14 bases between. Germline V gene lookup returns CDR1 WNHNN and CDR2 SYGVQD (reference sequence). The CDR3 DNA follows: TGCGCCAGCAGTGAGGACAGGACCAATTCCGAGCAGTACTTC. Translating it yields CASSEDRTNSEQYF.

This chain links TRBV11-1 with TRBJ2-3; 12 positions agree with TRBD2. The V and J ends lost 4 bases and 4 bases, in that order; junction bases with no gene match: 12. The CDR3 runs to 18 residues. Germline V lookup: CDR1 SGHAT, CDR2 FQDESV (reference sequence). The CDR3 DNA follows: TGTGCCAGCAGCTCGCCCCTCGCGACTAGCGGGAGAGCAGATACGCAGTATTTT. The encoded protein is CASSSPLATSGRADTQYF. Full variable domain (outside the CDR3, taken from reference TRBV11-1 and TRBJ2-3): EAEVAQSPRYKITEKSQAVAFWCDPISGHATLYWYRQILGQGPELLVQFQDESVVDDSQLPKDRFSAERLKGVDSTLKIQPAELGDSAMYLCASSSPLATSGRADTQYFGPGTRLTVL.

The chain joins TRBV27 to TRBJ1-1; maybe TRBD1 (5 bases). Germline CDR1 and CDR2: MNHEY and SMNVEV (reference sequence). The CDR3 spans 16 residues. The V end was cut by 6 bases, the J end by 6 bases, with 23 bases between. For the CDR3, the DNA is TGTGCCAGCAGCCCAATGCTGTTGACAGCGTCGTCTGAAGCTTTCTTT. Amino acids: CASSPMLLTASSEAFF.

This sequence joins TRBV5-1 and TRBJ2-7; TRBD2 matches at 12 bases. In germline, CDR1 is SGHRS, CDR2 YFSETQ. The CDR3 consists of 19 residues. Trimming at V came to 1 base and at J to 2 bases, leaving 13 bases not matched to a gene. CDR3 amino acids: CASSLPSSGGDPSAYEQYF. In DNA, the CDR3 is TGCGCCAGCAGCTTGCCGTCTAGCGGGGGGGACCCTTCTGCCTACGAGCAGTACTTC.

There are a few counts of this clonotype. This rearrangement joins TRBV27 to TRBJ2-7, with no clear D. The ends were cut back, 4 bases at V and 8 bases at J, with 18 bases in the middle. The CDR3 covers 14 residues. CDR1 and CDR2 (germline): MNHEY, SMNVEV (reference sequence). Written as DNA, the CDR3 is TGTGCCAGCAGTTATGAGCGAACTCAAAACCAGCAGTACTTC. This codes for CASSYERTQNQQYF.

This clonotype showed up just a few times. V gene TRBV27 combines with J gene TRBJ1-6; D ambiguous. Looked up from germline, CDR1 is MNHEY and CDR2 is SMNVEV (reference sequence). Trimming removed 2 bases from V and 10 bases from J, with 9 bases in between. The CDR3 loop spans 13 amino acids. CDR3: CASSLMAVSPLHF. DNA of the CDR3: TGTGCCAGCAGTTTAATGGCGGTCTCACCCCTCCACTTT.

This clonotype was recorded at least ten times. The chain uses TRBV21-1 and TRBJ2-6; the table gives TRBD2 as D, unverified against the DNA. TRBV21-1 is tagged as a pseudogene. The length of the CDR3 is 20 residues. The chain's CDR3 is CASSNHSLRTLYSGANVLTF. CDR3 nucleotide sequence: TGTGCCAGCAGCAACCACTCCCTCAGGACTTTATACTCTGGGGCCAACGTCCTGACTTTC.

The chain combines TRBV6-2 or TRBV6-3 with TRBJ2-1; the match to TRBD1 covers 9 bases. V trimming: 6 bases; J trimming: 9 bases; junction bases outside the gene matches: 12. The germline CDR1 and CDR2 sequences are MNHEY and SVGEGT. The CDR3 is made up of 15 amino acids. Here the CDR3 reads CASRPGTGFNVEQFF. The CDR3 DNA sequence: TGTGCCAGCAGACCCGGGACAGGGTTCAACGTTGAGCAGTTCTTC.

This clonotype was picked up a small number of times. The chain carries TRBV12-3 or TRBV12-4 and TRBJ2-7, with 7 bases that match TRBD1. The trim removed 6 bases at V and 3 bases at J, leaving 8 bases unmatched. This CDR3 is built from 14 residues. CDR3 DNA: TGTGCCAGCAGCTCCGGGGACAGAGACTACGAGCAGTACTTC. Residues: CASSSGDRDYEQYF.

V is TRBV6-5 and J is TRBJ2-7, with TRBD2 identical over 8 bases. V was pared by 2 bases and J by 2 bases, with 11 bases of the junction left unmatched. The CDR3 loop spans 17 amino acids. The germline V gene encodes CDR1 MNHEY and CDR2 SVGAGI. The CDR3 spells CASSYPALAGPAYEQYF. CDR3 DNA sequence: TGTGCCAGCAGTTACCCGGCTCTAGCGGGCCCTGCCTACGAGCAGTACTTC.

This clonotype was seen only a few times. The V call is TRBV12-3 or TRBV12-4, the J call TRBJ2-2; D is possibly TRBD2 (6 bases). Trimming left V 6 bases short and J 5 bases short, with 16 bases between. The CDR3 is 15 residues long. The CDR3 region has the DNA TGTGCCAGCAGGGGAGGAAGCGGGTTTACCGGGGAGCTGTTTTTT. It yields the protein CASRGGSGFTGELFF.

This clonotype was seen a handful of times. V and J are TRBV9 and TRBJ2-5, with D perhaps assigned TRBD1 or TRBD2 (6 bases each). This CDR3 contains 13 residues. With 3 bases removed from V and 11 bases from J, the gap between germline ends came to 17 bases. Germline assignment: CDR1 SGDLS and CDR2 YYNGEE. The CDR3 DNA sequence: TGTGCCAGCAGCGGAGGAGGGGGTGGTGATCAGTACTTC. Protein sequence: CASSGGGGGDQYF. The full variable domain, rest sourced from reference TRBV9 and TRBJ2-5, is DSGVTQTPKHLITATGQRVTLRCSPRSGDLSVYWYQQSLDQGLQFLIQYYNGEERAKGNILERFSAQQFPDLHSELNLSSLELGDSALYFCASSGGGGGDQYFGPGTRLLVL.

This clonotype was seen many times. The V call is TRBV20-1, the J call TRBJ1-4; no reliable D call. The length of the CDR3 is 14 residues. Germline lookup yields CDR1 DFQATT and CDR2 SNEGSKA (reference sequence). Deletions cut 6 bases from V and 7 bases from J, with 18 bases between. The CDR3 reads CSAKEDLIGEKLFF. CDR3 DNA: TGCAGTGCGAAGGAGGACTTAATTGGTGAAAAACTGTTTTTT.

The chain has TRBV4-3 and TRBJ2-1, with D possibly called TRBD1 or TRBD2 (5 bases each). The V end was cut by 0 bases, the J end by 14 bases, with 14 bases between. Germline loops: CDR1 LGHNA, CDR2 YSLEER. The CDR3 is 13 residues long. In nucleotides, the CDR3 is TGCGCCAGCAGCCAAGATCGAGGGGACGCGGAGTTCTTC. This codes for CASSQDRGDAEFF.

This clonotype was counted between two and nine times. The DNA for the CDR3 is TGCGCCAGCAGCTCGAGCGGACTAGCGGAGAGCACAGATACGCAGTATTTT. As protein: CASSSSGLAESTDTQYF. This chain connects TRBV5-1 to TRBJ2-3; 10 nucleotides line up with TRBD2. The trim removed 3 bases at V and 0 bases at J, leaving 7 bases unmatched. This CDR3 region has 17 residues. From germline, CDR1 is SGHRS and CDR2 YFSETQ.

This chain connects TRBV6-2 or TRBV6-3 to TRBJ1-5; 8 positions match TRBD1. V trimming: 6 bases; J trimming: 3 bases; junction bases outside the gene matches: 7. From germline, CDR1 is MNHEY and CDR2 SVGEGT. The CDR3 is 15 residues long. Written as DNA, the CDR3 is TGTGCCAGCAGGGGCGACAGGGGCGTCAATCAGCCCCAGCATTTT. This codes for CASRGDRGVNQPQHF.